A selection of T cell receptor beta chains follows, all from one sample in a study of T cell responses to AZD1222 COVID-19 vaccine. Assay used: immunoSEQ multiplex PCR; TCRdb lists only in-frame clones, some missing. The sample shows roughly 200,000 clones, 80% to 95% of them seen only once. Source: peripheral blood, taken 28 days after the second AZD1222 dose. The receptors were sampled from an adult who received the AZD1222 COVID-19 vaccine. The CDR3 runs from the conserved cysteine through the conserved F or W. The D gene is left open where the match is weak. Part of the rows lack a size; the others show once, few, many or a class for expanded clones.

J: TRBJ1-2; size: NA; V: TRBV12-3/TRBV12-4; D: NA; CDR3: CASKGQSYGYTF; DNA: TGTGCCAGCAAGGGTCAGTCCTATGGCTACACCTTC
J: TRBJ1-2; size: NA; V: TRBV15; D: NA; CDR3: CATSRPGRAAGYTF; DNA: TGTGCCACCAGCAGGCCCGGACGGGCAGCGGGCTACACCTTC
J: TRBJ1-2; size: NA; V: TRBV4-2; D: TRBD1; CDR3: CASSQPGQFPNYGYTF; DNA: TGTGCCAGCAGCCAACCGGGACAGTTCCCTAACTATGGCTACACCTTC
J: TRBJ2-3; size: NA; V: TRBV12-3/TRBV12-4; D: NA; CDR3: CATRSILLHTQYF; DNA: TGTGCCACCCGATCTATCCTATTGCATACGCAGTATTTT
J: TRBJ1-1; size: NA; V: TRBV5-6; D: NA; CDR3: CASSLAFDTEAFF; DNA: TGTGCCAGCAGCTTGGCTTTTGACACTGAAGCTTTCTTT
J: TRBJ1-2; size: NA; V: TRBV19; D: TRBD1; CDR3: CASSIGTGNGYTF; DNA: TGTGCCAGTAGTATAGGGACAGGGAATGGCTACACCTTC
J: TRBJ1-5; size: NA; V: TRBV6-5; D: NA; CDR3: CASSYSANQPQHF; DNA: TGTGCCAGCAGTTACTCAGCGAATCAGCCCCAGCATTTT
J: TRBJ2-5; size: NA; V: TRBV3-1/TRBV3-2; D: NA; CDR3: CASSHSPLQETQYF; DNA: TGTGCCAGCAGCCATAGCCCTCTACAAGAGACCCAGTACTTC
J: TRBJ1-2; size: NA; V: TRBV5-4; D: NA; CDR3: CASTLSPREHGYTF; DNA: TGTGCCAGCACCCTCTCGCCTCGGGAACATGGCTACACCTTC
J: TRBJ2-3; size: NA; V: TRBV19; D: NA; CDR3: CASSIGGAADTQYF; DNA: TGTGCCAGTAGTATAGGCGGGGCGGCGGATACGCAGTATTTT
J: TRBJ1-2; size: NA; V: TRBV29-1; D: TRBD1; CDR3: CSVAGQGTVTF; DNA: TGCAGCGTTGCGGGACAGGGGACCGTCACCTTC
J: TRBJ2-7; size: NA; V: TRBV6-6; D: TRBD2; CDR3: CASRPSGNSYEQYF; DNA: TGTGCCAGCAGGCCTAGCGGGAATTCCTACGAGCAGTACTTC
J: TRBJ2-3; size: few; V: TRBV6-5; D: TRBD1; CDR3: CASRIDRGSTDTQYF; DNA: TGTGCCAGCAGGATTGACAGGGGAAGCACAGATACGCAGTATTTT
J: TRBJ1-5; size: NA; V: TRBV2; D: NA; CDR3: CASSEGAGFQPQHF; DNA: TGTGCCAGCAGTGAAGGGGCCGGATTTCAGCCCCAGCATTTT
J: TRBJ1-5; size: NA; V: TRBV19; D: NA; CDR3: CASSPGGWQPQHF; DNA: TGTGCCAGTAGTCCCGGGGGCTGGCAGCCCCAGCATTTT
J: TRBJ1-3; size: NA; V: TRBV5-8; D: NA; CDR3: CASSLRPSSGNTIYF; DNA: TGTGCCAGCAGCCTCCGACCTAGCTCTGGAAACACCATATATTTT
J: TRBJ1-1; size: NA; V: TRBV27; D: NA; CDR3: CASSFSGAQAFF; DNA: TGTGCCAGCAGTTTCTCAGGGGCCCAAGCTTTCTTT
J: TRBJ2-1; size: NA; V: TRBV2; D: NA; CDR3: CASINSGLSYNEQFF; DNA: TGTGCCAGCATCAACAGCGGGCTTTCCTACAATGAGCAGTTCTTC
J: TRBJ2-5; size: NA; V: TRBV27; D: NA; CDR3: CASSPWVGSKETQYF; DNA: TGTGCCAGCAGCCCCTGGGTGGGTAGCAAAGAGACCCAGTACTTC
J: TRBJ2-1; size: once; V: TRBV6-5; D: TRBD2; CDR3: CASSLYSGRGNEQFF; DNA: TGTGCCAGCAGTCTATATAGCGGGAGAGGTAATGAGCAGTTCTTC
J: TRBJ2-3; size: once; V: TRBV7-2; D: TRBD2; CDR3: CASSSIRIGRGGSDTQYF; DNA: TGTGCCAGCAGCTCGATCCGGATAGGGCGGGGGGGCTCAGATACGCAGTATTTT
J: TRBJ2-1; size: once; V: TRBV6-1; D: NA; CDR3: CASSPLVNEQFF; DNA: TGTGCCAGCAGTCCTCTAGTGAATGAGCAGTTCTTC
J: TRBJ2-6; size: NA; V: TRBV7-8; D: TRBD1; CDR3: CASTVSGQSSGANVLTF; DNA: TGTGCCAGCACCGTTTCGGGACAGAGCTCTGGGGCCAACGTCCTGACTTTC
J: TRBJ2-1; size: NA; V: TRBV7-9; D: NA; CDR3: CASSLYRGEQFF; DNA: TGTGCCAGCAGTCTCTACCGCGGTGAGCAGTTCTTC